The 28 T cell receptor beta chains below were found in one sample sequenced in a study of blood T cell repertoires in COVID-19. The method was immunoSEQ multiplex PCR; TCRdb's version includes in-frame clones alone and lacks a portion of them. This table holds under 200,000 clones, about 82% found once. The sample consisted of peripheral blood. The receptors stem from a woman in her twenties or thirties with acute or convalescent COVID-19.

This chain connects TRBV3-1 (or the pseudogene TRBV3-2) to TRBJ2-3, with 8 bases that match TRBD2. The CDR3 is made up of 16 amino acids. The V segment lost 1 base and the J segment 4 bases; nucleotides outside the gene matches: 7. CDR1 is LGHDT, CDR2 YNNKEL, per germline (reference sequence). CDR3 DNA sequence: TGTGCCAGCAGCCAAGTAAGCTTGACTAGCGCAGATACGCAGTATTTT. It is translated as CASSQVSLTSADTQYF.

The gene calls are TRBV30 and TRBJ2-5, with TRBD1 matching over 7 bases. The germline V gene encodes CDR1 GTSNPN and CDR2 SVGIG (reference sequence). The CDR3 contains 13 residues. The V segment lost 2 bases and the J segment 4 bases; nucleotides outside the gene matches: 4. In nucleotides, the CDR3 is TGTGCCTGGAGTTACAGGGGCCGAGAGACCCAGTACTTC. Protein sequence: CAWSYRGRETQYF.

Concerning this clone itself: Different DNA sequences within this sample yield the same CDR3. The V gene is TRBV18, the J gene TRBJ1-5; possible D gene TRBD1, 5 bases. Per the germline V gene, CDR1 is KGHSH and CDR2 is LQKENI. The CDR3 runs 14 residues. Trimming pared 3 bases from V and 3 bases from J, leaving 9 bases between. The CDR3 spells CASSPGGSNQPQHF. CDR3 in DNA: TGTGCCAGCTCACCGGGGGGTTCCAATCAGCCCCAGCATTTT. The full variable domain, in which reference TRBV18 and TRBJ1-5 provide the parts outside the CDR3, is NAGVMQNPRHLVRRRGQEARLRCSPMKGHSHVYWYRQLPEEGLKFMVYLQKENIIDESGMPKERFSAEFPKEGPSILRIQQVVRGDSAAYFCASSPGGSNQPQHFGDGTRLSIL.

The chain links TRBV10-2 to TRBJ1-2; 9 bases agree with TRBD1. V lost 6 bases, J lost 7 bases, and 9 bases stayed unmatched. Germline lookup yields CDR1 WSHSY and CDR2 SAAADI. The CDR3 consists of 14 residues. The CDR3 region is CASRGTGSGGGYTF. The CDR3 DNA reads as TGCGCCAGCAGGGGGACAGGGTCTGGGGGTGGCTACACCTTC.

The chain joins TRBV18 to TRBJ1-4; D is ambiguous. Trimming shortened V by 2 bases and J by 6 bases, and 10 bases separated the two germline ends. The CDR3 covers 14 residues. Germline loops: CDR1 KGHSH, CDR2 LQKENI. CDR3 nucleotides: TGTGCCAGCTCACCAGAACGGTTGCATGAAAAACTGTTTTTT. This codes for CASSPERLHEKLFF.

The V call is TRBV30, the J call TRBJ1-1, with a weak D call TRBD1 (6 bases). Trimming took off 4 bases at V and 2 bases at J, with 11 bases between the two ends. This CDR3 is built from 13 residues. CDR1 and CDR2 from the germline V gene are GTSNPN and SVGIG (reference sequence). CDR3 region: CAWTKQGNTEAFF. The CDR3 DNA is TGTGCCTGGACTAAACAGGGAAACACTGAAGCTTTCTTT. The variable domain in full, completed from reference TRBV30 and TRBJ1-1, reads SQTIHQWPATLVQPVGSPLSLECTVEGTSNPNLYWYRQAAGRGLQLLFYSVGIGQISSEVPQNLSASRPQDRQFILSSKKLLLSDSGFYLCAWTKQGNTEAFFGQGTRLTVV.

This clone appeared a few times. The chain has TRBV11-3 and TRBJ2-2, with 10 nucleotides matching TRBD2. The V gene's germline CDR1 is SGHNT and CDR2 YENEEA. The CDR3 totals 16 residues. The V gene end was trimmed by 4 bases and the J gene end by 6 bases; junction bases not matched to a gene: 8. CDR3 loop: CASSSSSGSFSGELFF. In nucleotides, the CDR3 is TGTGCCAGCAGCTCCTCTAGCGGGAGTTTTTCCGGGGAGCTGTTTTTT. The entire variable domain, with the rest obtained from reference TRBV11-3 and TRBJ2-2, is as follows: EAGVVQSPRYKIIEKKQPVAFWCNPISGHNTLYWYLQNLGQGPELLIRYENEEAVDDSQLPKDRFSAERLKGVDSTLKIQPAELGDSAVYLCASSSSSGSFSGELFFGEGSRLTVL.

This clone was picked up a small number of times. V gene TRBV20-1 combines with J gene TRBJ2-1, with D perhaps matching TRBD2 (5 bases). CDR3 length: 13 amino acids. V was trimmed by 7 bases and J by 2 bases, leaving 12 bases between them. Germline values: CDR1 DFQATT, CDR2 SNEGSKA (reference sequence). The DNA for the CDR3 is TGCAGTGTTCGTGAGCGGCCCTACAATGAGCAGTTCTTC. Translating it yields CSVRERPYNEQFF.

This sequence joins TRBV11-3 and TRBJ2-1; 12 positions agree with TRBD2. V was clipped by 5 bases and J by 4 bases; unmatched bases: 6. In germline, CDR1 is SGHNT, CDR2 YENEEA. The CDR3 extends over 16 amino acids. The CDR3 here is CASSLGLAGPYNEQFF. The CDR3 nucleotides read TGTGCCAGCAGCCTCGGACTAGCGGGGCCTTACAATGAGCAGTTCTTC.

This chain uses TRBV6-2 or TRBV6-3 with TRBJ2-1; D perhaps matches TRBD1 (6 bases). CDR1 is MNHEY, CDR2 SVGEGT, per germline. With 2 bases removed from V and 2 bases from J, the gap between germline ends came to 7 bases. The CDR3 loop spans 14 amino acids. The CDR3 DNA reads TGTGCCAGCAGTTACGGACAGACCTACAATGAGCAGTTCTTC. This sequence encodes CASSYGQTYNEQFF.

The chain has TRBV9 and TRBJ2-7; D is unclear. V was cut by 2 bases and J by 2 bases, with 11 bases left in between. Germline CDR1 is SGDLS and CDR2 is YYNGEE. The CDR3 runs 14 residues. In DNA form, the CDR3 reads TGTGCCAGCAGCGTCTCGGGTACTACCTACGAGCAGTACTTC. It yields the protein CASSVSGTTYEQYF.

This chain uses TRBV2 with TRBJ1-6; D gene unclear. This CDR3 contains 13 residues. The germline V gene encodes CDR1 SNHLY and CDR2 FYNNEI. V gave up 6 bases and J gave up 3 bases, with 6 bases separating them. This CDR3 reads CASRADYNSPLHF. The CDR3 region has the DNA TGTGCCAGCAGGGCAGACTATAATTCACCCCTCCACTTT.

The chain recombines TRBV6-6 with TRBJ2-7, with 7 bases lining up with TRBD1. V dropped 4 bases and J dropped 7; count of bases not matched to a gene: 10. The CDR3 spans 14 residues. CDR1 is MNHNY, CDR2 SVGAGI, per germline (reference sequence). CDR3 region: CASSFQSTGWEQYF. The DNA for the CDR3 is TGTGCCAGCAGTTTCCAATCGACAGGGTGGGAGCAGTACTTC.

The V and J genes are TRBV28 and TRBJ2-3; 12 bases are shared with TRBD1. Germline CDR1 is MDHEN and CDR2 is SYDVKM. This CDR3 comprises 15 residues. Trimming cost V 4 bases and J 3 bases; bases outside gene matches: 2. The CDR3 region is CASSSGQGATDTQYF. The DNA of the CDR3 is TGTGCCAGCAGTTCGGGACAGGGGGCGACAGATACGCAGTATTTT.

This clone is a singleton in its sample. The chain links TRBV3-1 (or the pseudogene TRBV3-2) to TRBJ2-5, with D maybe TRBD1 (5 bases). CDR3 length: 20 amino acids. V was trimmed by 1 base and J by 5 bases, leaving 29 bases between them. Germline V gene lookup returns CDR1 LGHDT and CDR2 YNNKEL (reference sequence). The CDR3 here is CASSQVFFRLGALEGETQYF. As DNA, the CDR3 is TGTGCCAGCAGCCAAGTTTTTTTTCGCCTTGGGGCCCTCGAAGGGGAGACCCAGTACTTC.

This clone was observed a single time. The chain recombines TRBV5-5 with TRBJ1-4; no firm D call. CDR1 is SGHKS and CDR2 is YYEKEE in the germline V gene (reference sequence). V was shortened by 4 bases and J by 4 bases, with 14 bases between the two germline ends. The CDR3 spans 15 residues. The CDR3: CASSLRVRFNEKLFF. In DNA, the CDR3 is TGTGCCAGCAGCCTAAGAGTCAGGTTTAATGAAAAACTGTTTTTT. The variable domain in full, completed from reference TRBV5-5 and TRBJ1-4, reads DAGVTQSPTHLIKTRGQQVTLRCSPISGHKSVSWYQQVLGQGPQFIFQYYEKEERGRGNFPDRFSARQFPNYSSELNVNALLLGDSALYLCASSLRVRFNEKLFFGSGTQLSVL.

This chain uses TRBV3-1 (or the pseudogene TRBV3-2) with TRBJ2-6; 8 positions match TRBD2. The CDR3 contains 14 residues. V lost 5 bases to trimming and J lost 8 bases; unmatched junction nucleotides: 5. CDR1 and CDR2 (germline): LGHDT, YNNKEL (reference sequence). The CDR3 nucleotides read TGTGCCAGCAGCTCCCCGGGGGGGCCCAACGTCCTGACTTTC. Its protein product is CASSSPGGPNVLTF.

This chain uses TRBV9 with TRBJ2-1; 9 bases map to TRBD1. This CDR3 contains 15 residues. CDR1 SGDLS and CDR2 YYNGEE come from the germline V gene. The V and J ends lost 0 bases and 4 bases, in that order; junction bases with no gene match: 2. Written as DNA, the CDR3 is TGTGCCAGCAGCGTAGAAGGGACAGGGTACAATGAGCAGTTCTTC. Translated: CASSVEGTGYNEQFF.

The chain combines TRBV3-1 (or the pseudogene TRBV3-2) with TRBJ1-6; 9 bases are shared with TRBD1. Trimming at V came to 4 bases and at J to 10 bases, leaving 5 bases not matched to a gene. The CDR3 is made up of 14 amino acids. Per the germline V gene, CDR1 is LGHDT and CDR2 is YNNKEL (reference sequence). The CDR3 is CASSRHRGRSPLHF. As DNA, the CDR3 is TGTGCCAGCAGCCGCCACAGGGGGCGATCACCCCTCCACTTT.

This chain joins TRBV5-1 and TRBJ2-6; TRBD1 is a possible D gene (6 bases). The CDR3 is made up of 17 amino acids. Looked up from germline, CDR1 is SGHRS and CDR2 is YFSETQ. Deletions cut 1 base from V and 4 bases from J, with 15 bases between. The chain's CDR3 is CASSLIQGWSGANVLTF. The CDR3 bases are TGCGCCAGCAGCTTGATACAGGGTTGGTCAGGGGCCAACGTCCTGACTTTC. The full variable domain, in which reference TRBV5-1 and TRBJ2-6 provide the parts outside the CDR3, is KAGVTQTPRYLIKTRGQQVTLSCSPISGHRSVSWYQQTPGQGLQFLFEYFSETQRNKGNFPGRFSGRQFSNSRSEMNVSTLELGDSALYLCASSLIQGWSGANVLTFGAGSRLTVL.

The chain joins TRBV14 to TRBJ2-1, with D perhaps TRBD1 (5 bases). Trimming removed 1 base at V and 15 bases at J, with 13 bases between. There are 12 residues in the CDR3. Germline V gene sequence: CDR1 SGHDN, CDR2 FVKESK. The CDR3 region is CASSQVPGSTFF. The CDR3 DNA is TGTGCCAGCAGCCAAGTCCCAGGGTCTACGTTCTTC.

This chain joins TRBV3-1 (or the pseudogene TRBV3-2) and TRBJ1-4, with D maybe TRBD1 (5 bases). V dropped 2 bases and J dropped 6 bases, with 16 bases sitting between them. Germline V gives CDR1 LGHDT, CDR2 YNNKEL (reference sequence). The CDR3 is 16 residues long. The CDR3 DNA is TGTGCCAGCAGCCAACGCAGGGATCTCTCTGATGAAAAACTGTTTTTT. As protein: CASSQRRDLSDEKLFF.

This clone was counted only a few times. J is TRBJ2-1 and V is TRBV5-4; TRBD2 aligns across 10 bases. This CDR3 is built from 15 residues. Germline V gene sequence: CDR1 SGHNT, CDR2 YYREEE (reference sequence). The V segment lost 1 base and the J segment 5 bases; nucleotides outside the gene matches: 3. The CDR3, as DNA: TGTGCCAGCAGCTTGTCTAGCGGGAGAGACAATGAGCAGTTCTTC. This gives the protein CASSLSSGRDNEQFF.

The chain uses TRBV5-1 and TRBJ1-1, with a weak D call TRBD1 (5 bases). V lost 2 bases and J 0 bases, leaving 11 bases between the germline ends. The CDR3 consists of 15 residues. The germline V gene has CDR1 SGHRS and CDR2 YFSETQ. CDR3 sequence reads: CASSFHGGMNTEAFF. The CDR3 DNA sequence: TGCGCCAGCAGCTTCCACGGGGGAATGAACACTGAAGCTTTCTTT.

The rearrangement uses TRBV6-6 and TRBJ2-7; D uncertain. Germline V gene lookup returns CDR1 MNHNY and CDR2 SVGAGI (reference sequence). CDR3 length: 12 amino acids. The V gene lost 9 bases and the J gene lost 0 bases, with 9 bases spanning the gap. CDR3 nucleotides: TGTGCCAGTCTGGGCAGCTCCTACGAGCAGTACTTC. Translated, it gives CASLGSSYEQYF.

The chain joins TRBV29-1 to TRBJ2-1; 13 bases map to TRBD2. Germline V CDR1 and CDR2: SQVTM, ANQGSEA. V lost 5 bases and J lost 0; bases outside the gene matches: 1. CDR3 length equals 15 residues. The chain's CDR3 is CSVRTSGSSYNEQFF. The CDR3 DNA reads TGCAGCGTTAGGACTAGCGGGAGCTCCTACAATGAGCAGTTCTTC.

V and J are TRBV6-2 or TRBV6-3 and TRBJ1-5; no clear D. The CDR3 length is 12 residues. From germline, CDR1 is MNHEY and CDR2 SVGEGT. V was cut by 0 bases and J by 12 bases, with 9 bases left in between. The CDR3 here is CASSYSIENQHF. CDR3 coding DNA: TGTGCCAGCAGTTACTCGATCGAGAACCAGCATTTT.

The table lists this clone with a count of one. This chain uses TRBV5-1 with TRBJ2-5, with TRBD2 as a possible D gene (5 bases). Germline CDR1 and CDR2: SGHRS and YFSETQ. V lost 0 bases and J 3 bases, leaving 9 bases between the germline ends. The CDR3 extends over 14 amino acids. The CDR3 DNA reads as TGCGCCAGCAGCTTGGATAGCGCCAAAGAGACCCAGTACTTC. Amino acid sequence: CASSLDSAKETQYF.